The T cell receptor beta chain described here comes from a study of lymphopenia after photon versus proton radiotherapy. General study results and limits: Under photons, naive T cells and diversity fell while effector/memory populations rose. Oligoclonal CD8+ Temra expansion after nadir drove photon patients' diversity drop.

Repertoires were generated with immunoSEQ multiplex PCR, while TCRdb's copy carries only in-frame clones and drops some. The top ten hold about 6.6% of the sample, which has roughly 36,000 clones, 85% to 90% seen once. On this clone: Its antigen is currently unknown.

The specimen was peripheral blood, collected from a patient treated with photon-based radiotherapy. The TCR sequence derives from a woman in her fifties or sixties with pancreatic cancer.

CDR3 bases: TGTGCCAGCAGCTTAGGGGTTTTGGACGAGCAGTACTTC. It specifies CASSLGVLDEQYF. The chain combines TRBV11-2 with TRBJ2-7; D not certain. V lost 1 base, J lost 5 bases, and 9 bases lay in between. From germline, CDR1 is SGHAT and CDR2 FQNNGV. This CDR3 has 13 amino acids.